The clone carrying this T cell receptor (beta chain) was seen only a few times. Its antigen is not identified. V gave up 10 bases and J gave up 0 bases, with 13 bases separating them. CDR1 ENHRY and CDR2 SYGVKD come from the germline V gene. This CDR3 is 14 amino acids long. Criteria for exclusion of patients were uncontrolled infection, other autoimmune disease, pregnancy or lactation. Diagnoses used clinical symptoms, serum thyroxine and TRAb, thyroid ultrasound and orbital computed tomography. This sample holds PBMCs from approximately 10 ml fresh peripheral blood. The entry originates in a study of T cells in Graves' hyperthyroidism and ophthalmopathy. Study results and limitations: Most clonotypes that expanded in the thyroid above 0.001 also showed up in blood.

TCR beta CDR3 sequences were amplified from RNA transcripts. TCR CDR3 regions were first amplified by RT-PCR with HTBI primers. MiXCR, run by TCRdb on the multiplex PCR reads, gives a single entry per CDR3 protein. The table records 200,000 to 250,000 distinct CDR3 sequences, about a sixth of them present only once. This clonotype originated in a woman between 50 and 59 years old with Graves' hyperthyroidism. Sequencing was performed on blood. V and J are TRBV10-3 and TRBJ1-5, with a weak D call TRBD1 (6 bases). DNA of the CDR3: TGTGCCAACCGGACAGTTTATAGCAATCAGCCCCAGCATTTT. It translates to CANRTVYSNQPQHF.